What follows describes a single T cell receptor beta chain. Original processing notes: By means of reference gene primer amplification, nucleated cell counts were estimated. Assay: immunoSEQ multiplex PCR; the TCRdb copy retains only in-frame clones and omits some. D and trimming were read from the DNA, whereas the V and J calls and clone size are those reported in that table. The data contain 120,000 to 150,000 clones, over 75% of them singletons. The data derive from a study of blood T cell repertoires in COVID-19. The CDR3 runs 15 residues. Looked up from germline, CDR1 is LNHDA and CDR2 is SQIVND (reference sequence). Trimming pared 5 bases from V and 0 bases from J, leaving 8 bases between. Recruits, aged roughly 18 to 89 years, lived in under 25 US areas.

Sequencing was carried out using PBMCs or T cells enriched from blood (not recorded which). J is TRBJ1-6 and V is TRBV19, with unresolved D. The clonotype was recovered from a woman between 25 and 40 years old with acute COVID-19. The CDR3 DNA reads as TGTGCCAGTAGTGAGAGCTACTCCTATAATTCACCCCTCCACTTT. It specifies CASSESYSYNSPLHF.